This entry lists 29 T cell receptor beta chains sequenced from one sample in a study of blood T cell repertoires in COVID-19. Assay used: immunoSEQ multiplex PCR; TCRdb lists only in-frame clones, some missing. The sample gives about 96,000 clones, about 81% of which show up once; roughly a sixth is in the top ten. The source material was peripheral blood. Every receptor here comes from a woman between 55 and 75 years old with acute or convalescent COVID-19.

This rearrangement joins TRBV5-4 to TRBJ2-5; TRBD2 agrees at 10 bases. The CDR3 runs to 19 residues. The V gene's germline CDR1 is SGHNT and CDR2 YYREEE (reference sequence). J gave up 5 bases and V 0 bases, and 16 bases lay outside the gene matches. The CDR3 region is CASSLVGLAGAMGEETQYF. The CDR3 DNA is TGTGCCAGCAGCTTGGTAGGGCTAGCGGGGGCCATGGGAGAGGAGACCCAGTACTTC.

V usage is TRBV28 and J usage is TRBJ2-2; 11 nucleotides align to TRBD1. The germline CDR1 and CDR2 sequences are MDHEN and SYDVKM. V gave up 2 bases and J gave up 7 bases; unmatched junction bases: 6. This CDR3 has 16 amino acids. DNA of the CDR3: TGTGCCAGCAGTTTAGGGACAGGGGGTAATGGCGGGGAGCTGTTTTTT. As protein: CASSLGTGGNGGELFF.

The chain uses TRBV29-1 and TRBJ1-4; D is unclear. V was pared by 2 bases and J by 8 bases, with 15 bases between. The CDR3 runs 14 residues. CDR1 and CDR2 (germline): SQVTM, ANQGSEA. CDR3 in amino acids: CSVESGRSSEKLFF. The CDR3 coding sequence is TGCAGCGTTGAATCGGGGAGGAGTAGCGAAAAACTGTTTTTT.

This rearrangement joins TRBV10-3 to TRBJ2-2; D is unresolved. V was cut by 4 bases and J by 3 bases, with 6 bases left in between. The germline CDR1 and CDR2 sequences are ENHRY and SYGVKD. This CDR3 has 13 residues. The CDR3 coding sequence is TGTGCCATCAGTGCCCCAGACACCGGGGAGCTGTTTTTT. Amino acids: CAISAPDTGELFF.

This chain links TRBV6-5 with TRBJ1-4; TRBD1 matches 7 bases. CDR1 and CDR2 from the germline V gene are MNHEY and SVGAGI. The CDR3 is 15 residues long. The V segment lost 0 bases and the J segment 7 bases; nucleotides outside the gene matches: 5. CDR3 protein: CASSYSEQGSEKLFF. In DNA, the CDR3 is TGTGCCAGCAGTTACTCGGAACAGGGGAGTGAAAAACTGTTTTTT.

The V call is TRBV20-1, the J call TRBJ1-3; tentatively, D is TRBD1 (5 bases). V shed 6 bases and J shed 9 bases, with 12 bases lying between them. The germline CDR1 and CDR2 sequences are DFQATT and SNEGSKA (reference sequence). The CDR3 loop spans 11 amino acids. In DNA form, the CDR3 reads TGCAGTGCCCAGACGGGGGGCACCATATATTTT. Amino acid sequence: CSAQTGGTIYF.

This clone was seen a few times. The rearrangement joins TRBV9 to TRBJ1-6; possible D gene TRBD1, 6 bases. Germline V lookup: CDR1 SGDLS, CDR2 YYNGEE. This CDR3 contains 13 residues. Trimming shortened V by 3 bases and J by 7 bases, and 8 bases separated the two germline ends. The CDR3, as DNA: TGTGCCAGCAGCGAGGGGGGGAATTCACCCCTCCACTTT. Residues: CASSEGGNSPLHF.

The chain is built from TRBV7-8 and TRBJ1-3, with D tentatively TRBD1 (5 bases). Deletions cut 2 bases from V and 3 bases from J, with 11 bases between. The germline gives CDR1 SGHVS, CDR2 FQNEAQ. This CDR3 is 15 amino acids long. The CDR3 spells CASSLSGGVGNTIYF. Written as DNA, the CDR3 is TGTGCCAGCAGCTTATCGGGGGGAGTTGGAAACACCATATATTTT.

V usage is TRBV28 and J usage is TRBJ2-1, with D maybe TRBD2 (6 bases). V was pared by 5 bases and J by 1 base, with 12 bases between. CDR1 is MDHEN, CDR2 SYDVKM, per germline. This CDR3 is 15 amino acids long. The CDR3 reads CASSGGLQSYNEQFF. CDR3 in DNA: TGTGCCAGCAGTGGTGGACTACAGTCCTACAATGAGCAGTTCTTC. Full variable domain (outside the CDR3, taken from reference TRBV28 and TRBJ2-1): DVKVTQSSRYLVKRTGEKVFLECVQDMDHENMFWYRQDPGLGLRLIYFSYDVKMKEKGDIPEGYSVSREKKERFSLILESASTNQTSMYLCASSGGLQSYNEQFFGPGTRLTVL.

The chain joins TRBV15 to TRBJ2-2, with 7 bases matching TRBD1. V lost 3 bases to trimming and J lost 3 bases; unmatched junction nucleotides: 4. Germline V lookup: CDR1 LNHNV, CDR2 YYDKDF (reference sequence). The CDR3 consists of 15 residues. In DNA, the CDR3 is TGTGCCACCAGCAGGGACAGGACATACACCGGGGAGCTGTTTTTT. Amino acid sequence: CATSRDRTYTGELFF.

The chain recombines TRBV20-1 with TRBJ2-7; D possibly corresponds to TRBD1 (6 bases). V dropped 4 bases and J dropped 3 bases, with 7 bases sitting between them. CDR3 length equals 11 residues. CDR1 DFQATT and CDR2 SNEGSKA come from the germline V gene (reference sequence). The CDR3 nucleotides read TGCAGTGCTACACAGGGCTACGAGCAGTACTTC. This encodes CSATQGYEQYF.

This chain joins TRBV5-4 and TRBJ2-7, with D possibly matching TRBD1 (6 bases). CDR3 size: 16 residues. The V gene's germline CDR1 is SGHNT and CDR2 YYREEE (reference sequence). Deletions cut 0 bases from V and 0 bases from J, with 13 bases between. CDR3 sequence: CASSLGGTLSSYEQYF. The CDR3, as DNA: TGTGCCAGCAGCTTGGGAGGGACATTGAGCTCCTACGAGCAGTACTTC. The whole variable domain, filled in from reference TRBV5-4 and TRBJ2-7, reads ETGVTQSPTHLIKTRGQQVTLRCSSQSGHNTVSWYQQALGQGPQFIFQYYREEENGRGNFPPRFSGLQFPNYSSELNVNALELDDSALYLCASSLGGTLSSYEQYFGPGTRLTVT.

The chain is built from TRBV27 and TRBJ1-2, with 8 positions matching TRBD1. Per germline, CDR1 MNHEY and CDR2 SMNVEV (reference sequence). The ends lost 4 bases at V and 3 bases at J; junction bases unmatched: 1. CDR3 size: 13 residues. The DNA of the CDR3 is TGTGCCAGCAGTTGGGACAGGTACTATGGCTACACCTTC. Translation gives CASSWDRYYGYTF.

The chain carries TRBV30 and TRBJ2-6, with D possibly TRBD2 on 6 matching bases. This CDR3 contains 16 residues. Germline assignment: CDR1 GTSNPN and CDR2 SVGIG (reference sequence). Trimming removed 0 bases at V and 0 bases at J, with 9 bases between. The CDR3 reads CAWSVAGNSGANVLTF. CDR3 nucleotides: TGTGCCTGGAGTGTAGCGGGCAACTCTGGGGCCAACGTCCTGACTTTC.

V is TRBV5-4 and J is TRBJ1-1; 10 bases are a match to TRBD1. V was clipped by 1 base and J by 4 bases; unmatched bases: 1. The germline CDR1 and CDR2 sequences are SGHNT and YYREEE (reference sequence). The CDR3 sequence is 14 residues long. The CDR3 sequence is CASSLRDRGTEAFF. The CDR3 region has the DNA TGTGCCAGCAGCTTGCGGGACAGGGGCACTGAAGCTTTCTTT.

This clone has only a few counts. V usage is TRBV7-2 and J usage is TRBJ2-4, with 8 nucleotides matching TRBD1. The trim removed 1 base at V and 3 bases at J, leaving 8 bases unmatched. Germline assignment: CDR1 SGHTA and CDR2 FQGNSA. The CDR3 length is 17 residues. CDR3 region: CASSLDGQGLGKNIQYF. CDR3 sequence (DNA): TGTGCCAGCAGCTTAGACGGACAGGGATTAGGCAAAAACATTCAGTACTTC.

This clone was counted a single time. V usage is TRBV7-2 and J usage is TRBJ1-3; tentative D call: TRBD1 (6 bases). Trimming stripped 6 bases from V and 3 bases from J, with 18 bases between. The CDR3 has 16 amino acids. Per germline, CDR1 SGHTA and CDR2 FQGNSA. CDR3 sequence reads: CASSFSPGVSGNTIYF. The CDR3 nucleotides read TGTGCCAGCAGTTTTTCCCCAGGGGTTAGTGGAAACACCATATATTTT.

V and J are TRBV9 and TRBJ2-5; a weak D match, TRBD1 (6 bases). Trimming removed 4 bases at V and 2 bases at J, with 9 bases between. CDR3 length: 13 residues. CDR1 is SGDLS and CDR2 is YYNGEE in the germline V gene. CDR3 sequence: CASSRTDQETQYF. In DNA form, the CDR3 reads TGTGCCAGCAGCCGGACAGATCAAGAGACCCAGTACTTC.

The chain carries TRBV25-1 and TRBJ1-2; 8 bases match TRBD1. In germline, CDR1 is MGHDK, CDR2 SYGVNS. CDR3 length equals 15 residues. V dropped 4 bases and J dropped 3; count of bases not matched to a gene: 7. CDR3 DNA sequence: TGTGCCAGCAGTGCCCGGACAGGGCCCCACTATGGCTACACCTTC. It yields the protein CASSARTGPHYGYTF.

The chain uses TRBV30 and TRBJ2-3; the D is unclear. There are 11 residues in the CDR3. Germline lookup yields CDR1 GTSNPN and CDR2 SVGIG (reference sequence). The V end was cut by 0 bases, the J end by 6 bases, with 4 bases between. The CDR3, as DNA: TGTGCCTGGAGTGTTATGGATACGCAGTATTTT. This gives the protein CAWSVMDTQYF.

This clone was observed a handful of times. This rearrangement joins TRBV6-6 to TRBJ1-6; 9 bases are shared with TRBD1. Germline V CDR1 and CDR2: MNHNY, SVGAGI (reference sequence). V was pared by 7 bases and J by 7 bases, with 8 bases of the junction left unmatched. CDR3 length: 15 amino acids. The CDR3 region has the DNA TGTGCCAGCACAAATCCGGGACAGGGAAATTCACCCCTCCACTTT. This encodes CASTNPGQGNSPLHF.

This clone was counted a single time. The genes are TRBV6-4 and TRBJ2-2; 9 nucleotides match TRBD1. Losses at the gene ends were 2 bases for V and 4 bases for J; bases not matched to a gene: 8. The CDR3 runs 17 residues. Looked up from germline, CDR1 is MRHNA and CDR2 is SNTAGT. The CDR3 loop is CASSDPRQGGSTGELFF. The DNA of the CDR3 is TGTGCCAGCAGTGACCCGAGACAGGGGGGGTCCACCGGGGAGCTGTTTTTT.

The CDR3 is CASSLAGHPQETQYF. CDR3 bases: TGTGCCAGCAGCTTAGCTGGACATCCACAAGAGACCCAGTACTTC. The V gene is TRBV7-8, the J gene TRBJ2-5, with D possibly being TRBD1 (5 bases). V was pared by 0 bases and J by 2 bases, with 10 bases between. CDR3 length: 15 residues. Germline V gene sequence: CDR1 SGHVS, CDR2 FQNEAQ.

The chain has TRBV2 and TRBJ1-1, with D tentatively TRBD1 (6 bases). The germline V gene has CDR1 SNHLY and CDR2 FYNNEI. The V end was cut by 7 bases, the J end by 3 bases, with 9 bases between. The CDR3 sequence is 12 residues long. CDR3: CASTGEYTEAFF. CDR3 DNA sequence: TGTGCCAGCACAGGGGAATACACTGAAGCTTTCTTT.

The chain couples TRBV4-1 to TRBJ2-1, with TRBD2 matching over 7 bases. The CDR3 has 15 residues. Per the germline V gene, CDR1 is MGHRA and CDR2 is YSYEKL. V lost 1 base to trimming and J lost 4 bases; unmatched junction nucleotides: 4. The CDR3 region has the DNA TGCGCCAGCAGCCAAGGGGGGGGGATTTACAATGAGCAGTTCTTC. Translating it yields CASSQGGGIYNEQFF.

The CDR3 reads CASSLHGDRSWDGYTF. The CDR3 bases are TGTGCCAGCAGCCTCCACGGGGACAGGTCCTGGGATGGCTACACCTTC. The chain combines TRBV7-3 with TRBJ1-2, with TRBD1 matching over 8 bases. The ends lost 5 bases at V and 6 bases at J; junction bases unmatched: 14. Germline CDR1 reads SGHTA; CDR2 reads FQGTGA. This CDR3 contains 16 residues.

This chain connects TRBV9 to TRBJ2-3, with 13 bases aligning to TRBD2. The V gene end was trimmed by 3 bases and the J gene end by 0 bases; junction bases not matched to a gene: 7. The CDR3 covers 18 residues. The germline V gene encodes CDR1 SGDLS and CDR2 YYNGEE. CDR3 nucleotide sequence: TGTGCCAGCAGCGGACTAGCGGGGGGTATCTCTAGCACAGATACGCAGTATTTT. Amino acid sequence: CASSGLAGGISSTDTQYF.

J is TRBJ2-5 and V is TRBV7-9, with TRBD1 matching 8 bases. V was clipped by 5 bases and J by 7 bases; unmatched bases: 9. Germline CDR1 and CDR2: SEHNR and FQNEAQ (reference sequence). There are 14 residues in the CDR3. The DNA of the CDR3 is TGTGCCAGCAGCCAAGGACAGGGCCCTGCGACCCAGTACTTC. This sequence encodes CASSQGQGPATQYF.

This chain links TRBV7-9 with TRBJ1-3, with a possible D match to TRBD1 (5 bases). Trimming took 3 bases from V and 1 from J, leaving 10 bases between them. The CDR3 runs 15 residues. Germline CDR1 SEHNR, CDR2 FQNEAQ (reference sequence). The chain's CDR3 is CASSLGQGSGNTIYF. As DNA, the CDR3 is TGTGCCAGCAGCTTGGGTCAGGGATCTGGAAACACCATATATTTT.